This T cell receptor beta chain stems from a study of blood T cell repertoires in COVID-19. Study overall: The study drew acute and convalescent COVID-19 samples from the United States, Italy and Spain. PBMCs, B-cell-depleted T cells, or T cells provided the cDNA or gDNA that made up the material.

Per the original data handling: Estimates of nucleated cell counts were drawn from the amplification of reference gene primers. Method: immunoSEQ multiplex PCR; TCRdb's copy keeps in-frame clones and lacks some. From that table come the V and J calls and clone size; the DNA was used to work out D and trimming. The sample holds about 150,000 clones, 86% seen once. Germline loops: CDR1 SEHNR, CDR2 FQNEAQ (reference sequence). The V gene lost 2 bases and the J gene lost 0 bases, with 14 bases spanning the gap. This CDR3 is built from 18 residues. The receptor was derived from a man aged 45-60 years with active or convalescent COVID-19. The sequencing input was peripheral blood. The chain couples TRBV7-9 to TRBJ2-6; D is ambiguous. The DNA of the CDR3 is TGTGCCAGCAGCTTAACCCGACTTGTTAGCTCTGGGGCCAACGTCCTGACTTTC. This sequence encodes CASSLTRLVSSGANVLTF.